A single sample is the source of the 29 T cell receptor beta chains below, sequenced in a study of CD8 T cells in ankylosing spondylitis. TCRdb reprocessed the 5' RACE reads with MiXCR, giving one entry per CDR3 protein. In the table there are 150,000 to 200,000 distinct CDR3 sequences, approximately 20% of which are singletons. The sample was blood, either unsorted or a sorted T cell fraction (not recorded which). The receptors shown here come from a male donor with ankylosing spondylitis or in good health (not recorded which).

The table lists this clonotype with a few counts. This chain joins TRBV10-3 and TRBJ2-7, with 9 nucleotides matching TRBD2. CDR1 ENHRY and CDR2 SYGVKD come from the germline V gene. This CDR3 is 12 amino acids long. J was trimmed by 5 bases and V by 8 bases; bases with no gene match: 4. The CDR3 is CAIGQREDEQYF. CDR3 bases: TGTGCCATCGGCCAGCGGGAGGACGAGCAGTACTTC.

V usage is TRBV20-1 and J usage is TRBJ1-1; 8 bases match TRBD1. The CDR3 is 14 amino acids. Germline V gene data show CDR1 as DFQATT and CDR2 as SNEGSKA (reference sequence). V dropped 6 bases and J dropped 3; count of bases not matched to a gene: 9. The CDR3 sequence is CSAGQGGGDTEAFF. The CDR3 DNA reads TGCAGTGCCGGACAGGGTGGGGGGGACACTGAAGCTTTCTTT.

This clonotype was counted a few times. The V gene is TRBV7-2, the J gene TRBJ2-1; possible D gene TRBD1, 6 bases. The ends were cut back, 1 base at V and 3 bases at J, with 13 bases in the middle. This CDR3 has 16 amino acids. Germline-derived CDR1 and CDR2 are SGHTA and FQGNSA. The CDR3 DNA follows: TGTGCCAGCAGCTTAGAGGACAGTCCCGTCTACAATGAGCAGTTCTTC. This encodes CASSLEDSPVYNEQFF.

This chain connects TRBV27 to TRBJ1-6; D is perhaps TRBD1 (6 bases). The V end lost 5 bases, the J end lost 8 bases, and 16 bases lay between the germline ends. Germline V CDR1 and CDR2: MNHEY, SMNVEV (reference sequence). CDR3 length: 15 residues. In nucleotides, the CDR3 is TGTGCCAGCAGTATACAGGGCTACGGAGATTCACCCCTCCACTTT. Translated: CASSIQGYGDSPLHF.

This clonotype was recorded many times. The chain employs TRBV11-2 and TRBJ2-1; D may be TRBD2 (7 bases). V shed 3 bases and J shed 7 bases, with 16 bases lying between them. The CDR3 spans 15 residues. Germline-derived CDR1 and CDR2 are SGHAT and FQNNGV. Here the CDR3 reads CASSLPRGPRNEQFF. CDR3 bases: TGTGCCAGCAGCTTGCCGCGGGGGCCGCGGAATGAGCAGTTCTTC.

This clonotype was seen only a few times. The chain has TRBV27 and TRBJ2-4; 9 bases agree with TRBD1. The CDR3 is made up of 17 amino acids. The V segment lost 5 bases and the J segment 3 bases; nucleotides outside the gene matches: 11. Germline CDR1 is MNHEY and CDR2 is SMNVEV (reference sequence). The CDR3 region has the DNA TGTGCCAGCAGTACTTACCGGGACAGGGTCGGCAAAAACATTCAGTACTTC. Translating it yields CASSTYRDRVGKNIQYF.

The chain recombines TRBV6-4 with TRBJ2-1; maybe TRBD2 (6 bases). Germline assignment: CDR1 MRHNA and CDR2 SNTAGT. Trimming left V 6 bases short and J 5 bases short, with 17 bases between. This CDR3 is built from 15 residues. The DNA of the CDR3 is TGTGCCAGCAGGACGACTAGTGGTGGCCACAATGAGCAGTTCTTC. Translation: CASRTTSGGHNEQFF.

This clonotype has only a few counts. The gene calls are TRBV5-4 and TRBJ2-7, with 7 bases fitting TRBD2. This CDR3 region has 18 residues. After removal of 0 bases from V and 3 bases from J, the junction contained 15 bases not matched to a gene. Germline CDR1 reads SGHNT; CDR2 reads YYREEE (reference sequence). The CDR3 spells CASSLARTSGLNYYEQYF. The CDR3, as DNA: TGTGCCAGCAGCTTGGCAAGGACTAGTGGGCTGAACTACTACGAGCAGTACTTC.

This clonotype was detected ten times or more. The J gene is TRBJ2-1, the V gene TRBV5-1; TRBD2 agrees at 7 bases. The CDR3 runs 16 residues. Trimming removed 1 base from V and 9 bases from J; junction bases left unmatched: 13. The germline CDR1 and CDR2 sequences are SGHRS and YFSETQ. CDR3 bases: TGCGCCAGCAGCTTGAGAGCTAGCGGCTTGGCTGTTGAGCAGTTCTTC. This sequence encodes CASSLRASGLAVEQFF.

The J gene is TRBJ1-6, the V gene TRBV12-3 or TRBV12-4, with TRBD1 matching over 9 bases. The CDR3 is made up of 14 amino acids. J gave up 7 bases and V 3 bases, and 1 base lay outside the gene matches. The CDR3 nucleotides read TGTGCCAGCAGTTTGGACAGGGGAAATTCACCCCTCCACTTT. It encodes CASSLDRGNSPLHF.

This clonotype has a count of ten or more. The chain couples TRBV6-5 to TRBJ2-3; the D gene is possibly TRBD2 (5 bases). V lost 0 bases and J lost 4, with 8 bases in between. Per germline, CDR1 MNHEY and CDR2 SVGAGI. This CDR3 region has 14 residues. In DNA, the CDR3 is TGTGCCAGCAGTTACTCCACTAGGCCAGATACGCAGTATTTT. As protein: CASSYSTRPDTQYF.

This clonotype was detected a few times. This sequence joins TRBV20-1 and TRBJ2-7; no reliable D call. Germline lookup yields CDR1 DFQATT and CDR2 SNEGSKA (reference sequence). With 4 bases removed from V and 0 bases from J, the gap between germline ends came to 13 bases. The CDR3 contains 14 residues. The CDR3 sequence is CSANPGSSSYEQYF. CDR3 in DNA: TGCAGTGCTAACCCCGGGTCGAGCTCCTACGAGCAGTACTTC.

In regard to this clonotype: This clone may be a read error of a much larger clone one base away. The chain employs TRBV12-3 or TRBV12-4 and TRBJ2-5; D unclear. This CDR3 contains 15 residues. V lost 6 bases to trimming and J lost 3 bases, with 17 bases between them. CDR3 nucleotide sequence: TGTGCCAGCAGGTTCAACATTGGGGTGAAAGAGACCCAGTACTTC. Translated, it gives CASRFNIGVKETQYF.

The chain uses TRBV5-1 and TRBJ2-3; D not certain. Per the germline V gene, CDR1 is SGHRS and CDR2 is YFSETQ. The CDR3 runs to 16 residues. The V gene lost 2 bases and the J gene lost 5 bases, with 18 bases spanning the gap. CDR3 amino acids: CASSFSRSDPRDTQYF. The CDR3 DNA sequence: TGCGCCAGCAGCTTTTCACGGTCTGACCCCAGAGATACGCAGTATTTT.

This clonotype was detected a few times. The J gene is TRBJ2-1, the V gene TRBV29-1; 7 positions match TRBD2. This CDR3 is 13 amino acids long. With V trimmed by 4 bases and J by 2 bases, 2 bases remained unmatched. Germline V gives CDR1 SQVTM, CDR2 ANQGSEA. The CDR3 loop reads CSVVLAAYNEQFF. CDR3 bases: TGCAGCGTTGTTCTAGCGGCCTACAATGAGCAGTTCTTC.

This clonotype was seen more than once but under ten times. The chain employs TRBV27 and TRBJ2-3; 8 nucleotides match TRBD2. CDR3 length: 14 residues. The junction had 4 bases not matched to a gene; V was cut back by 5 bases and J by 3 bases. Germline loops: CDR1 MNHEY, CDR2 SMNVEV (reference sequence). The CDR3 DNA is TGTGCCAGCAGTCCGGGACTAGGAACAGATACGCAGTATTTT. This encodes CASSPGLGTDTQYF.

The genes are TRBV6-1 and TRBJ2-2; TRBD1 agrees at 10 bases. The CDR3 has 18 residues. V shed 6 bases and J 0 bases; nucleotides not matched to a gene: 10. Germline V CDR1 and CDR2: MNHNS, SASEGT. CDR3 DNA: TGTGCCAGCAGGCCACGATTGGGGACAGGGGCGAACACCGGGGAGCTGTTTTTT. Its protein product is CASRPRLGTGANTGELFF.

V is TRBV27 and J is TRBJ1-5; a possible D gene is TRBD1 (6 bases). The V and J ends lost 8 bases and 0 bases respectively, with 17 bases between them. CDR3 size: 16 residues. The germline CDR1 and CDR2 sequences are MNHEY and SMNVEV (reference sequence). For the CDR3, the DNA is TGTGCCAGCCATCGGGGGGGGCCTTATAGCAATCAGCCCCAGCATTTT. It translates to CASHRGGPYSNQPQHF.

V and J are TRBV6-5 and TRBJ1-3; TRBD1 matches 7 bases. The CDR3 extends over 15 amino acids. V dropped 0 bases and J dropped 3; count of bases not matched to a gene: 2. Germline V gene data show CDR1 as MNHEY and CDR2 as SVGAGI. The CDR3 DNA sequence: TGTGCCAGCAGTTACTCACGACAGGGTGGAAACACCATATATTTT. Protein sequence: CASSYSRQGGNTIYF.

There are many counts of this clonotype. The J gene is TRBJ2-5, the V gene TRBV5-1; 8 bases match TRBD2. Germline V CDR1 and CDR2: SGHRS, YFSETQ. The trim removed 3 bases at V and 1 base at J, leaving 8 bases unmatched. The CDR3 runs to 16 residues. CDR3 bases: TGCGCCAGCAGCTCGGGGGGGGCCGGTGTCCAAGAGACCCAGTACTTC. Protein sequence: CASSSGGAGVQETQYF.

This clonotype showed up many times. V and J are TRBV5-1 and TRBJ2-3; 10 bases fit TRBD1. Trimming took 6 bases from V and 1 from J; bases not matched to a gene: 2. Germline V lookup: CDR1 SGHRS, CDR2 YFSETQ. The CDR3 loop spans 14 amino acids. The CDR3, as DNA: TGCGCCAGCACAGGACAGGGGGGCACAGATACGCAGTATTTT. The encoded protein is CASTGQGGTDTQYF.

This clonotype came up many times. The rearrangement links TRBV6-1 to TRBJ2-7; 12 nucleotides agree with TRBD2. CDR3 length equals 14 residues. From germline, CDR1 is MNHNS and CDR2 SASEGT. The V gene end was trimmed by 5 bases and the J gene end by 6 bases; junction bases not matched to a gene: 5. CDR3 bases: TGTGCCAGCAGTAGACTAGCGGGAGTCACCGAGCAGTACTTC. The encoded protein is CASSRLAGVTEQYF.

A few counts support this clonotype. This chain uses TRBV20-1 with TRBJ2-7; D gene uncertain. V was shortened by 6 bases and J by 7 bases, with 13 bases between the two germline ends. CDR3 length: 11 residues. CDR1 is DFQATT, CDR2 SNEGSKA, per germline (reference sequence). The CDR3: CSAVTEMEQYF. The CDR3 DNA reads TGCAGTGCCGTAACTGAAATGGAGCAGTACTTC.

This clonotype was counted a few times. This sequence joins TRBV5-1 and TRBJ2-1, with D unresolved. Deletions cut 1 base from V and 3 bases from J, with 11 bases between. Germline CDR1 and CDR2: SGHRS and YFSETQ. CDR3 length: 15 residues. CDR3 DNA sequence: TGCGCCAGCAGCTTGCGGTCCTCTGGCTACAATGAGCAGTTCTTC. Translating it yields CASSLRSSGYNEQFF.

The sample holds many counts of this clonotype. The CDR3 DNA reads TGTGCCAGCAGCTTGGTATCGGGGCGGGGAGCTTTCTTT. It encodes CASSLVSGRGAFF. V gene TRBV11-2 combines with J gene TRBJ1-1; the D gene is possibly TRBD1 (5 bases). The ends were cut back, 3 bases at V and 10 bases at J, with 15 bases in the middle. Germline V gene data show CDR1 as SGHAT and CDR2 as FQNNGV. The CDR3 consists of 13 residues. The full variable domain, its missing parts supplied by reference TRBV11-2 and TRBJ1-1, is EAGVAQSPRYKIIEKRQSVAFWCNPISGHATLYWYQQILGQGPKLLIQFQNNGVVDDSQLPKDRFSAERLKGVDSTLKIQPAKLEDSAVYLCASSLVSGRGAFFGQGTRLTVV.

V gene TRBV6-6 combines with J gene TRBJ1-5; D possibly corresponds to TRBD1 (6 bases). V gave up 7 bases and J gave up 9 bases, with 13 bases separating them. The CDR3 runs to 12 residues. In germline, CDR1 is MNHNY, CDR2 SVGAGI (reference sequence). CDR3: CASTPGGGPQHF. In DNA, the CDR3 is TGTGCCAGCACCCCAGGAGGGGGGCCCCAGCATTTT.

This clonotype came up once. This chain uses TRBV20-1 with TRBJ2-3; 12 nucleotides agree with TRBD2. J was trimmed by 6 bases and V by 6 bases; bases with no gene match: 7. CDR1 is DFQATT and CDR2 is SNEGSKA in the germline V gene (reference sequence). The CDR3 runs to 14 residues. The CDR3 DNA follows: TGCAGTGCGCGACTAGCGGGAGTACCGGATACGCAGTATTTT. Translation gives CSARLAGVPDTQYF.

This clonotype was counted only a few times. This sequence joins TRBV6-5 and TRBJ1-2, with D maybe TRBD1 (6 bases). V dropped 10 bases and J dropped 5 bases, with 11 bases sitting between them. The CDR3 is 11 amino acids. Germline V lookup: CDR1 MNHEY, CDR2 SVGAGI. CDR3 sequence: CATGQGYGYTF. CDR3 nucleotides: TGTGCCACCGGCCAGGGGTATGGCTACACCTTC.

The chain is built from TRBV10-2 and TRBJ2-5; either TRBD1 or TRBD2 may fit D (5 bases each). Trimming left V 10 bases short and J 2 bases short, with 11 bases between. This CDR3 comprises 12 residues. Germline V CDR1 and CDR2: WSHSY, SAAADI. The CDR3 loop is CAMGRYQETQYF. CDR3 coding DNA: TGCGCCATGGGACGGTATCAAGAGACCCAGTACTTC.